Sequencing of this TCR beta chain was carried out in a study of T-cell reconstitution after alpha-beta-depleted transplantation in children. Overall study findings and caveats: By one year post-transplant, T-cell counts and diversity largely arose from T cells that were newly produced. Reportedly, alpha-beta T cells present about two months post-transplant originated from several hundred expanded clones of graft origin.

This clonotype was counted many times. Antigen unknown. Preparation of the TCRbeta library was carried out with unique molecular identifiers. TCRdb re-called the PCR reads through MiXCR, storing one row per CDR3 protein. This sample carries 200,000 or so distinct CDR3 sequences, approximately 6.3% of them seen once, and the ten largest clones take about 5.9%. Germline CDR1 reads SNHLY; CDR2 reads FYNNEI. This CDR3 is built from 18 residues. After removal of 4 bases from V and 0 bases from J, the junction contained 8 bases not matched to a gene. The receptor comes from a boy aged 2 to 10 with acute lymphoblastic leukemia, due to receive a stem cell transplant. The chain is built from TRBV2 and TRBJ2-1; 11 nucleotides line up with TRBD1. The starting material was PBMCs, obtained before TCRalphabeta/CD19-depleted stem cell transplant. The DNA for the CDR3 is TGTGCCAGCAGTGTCACGGGACAGGGGGGCGTCTCCTACAATGAGCAGTTCTTC. It encodes CASSVTGQGGVSYNEQFF.